This TCR beta chain was documented in a study of blood T cell repertoires in COVID-19. Study overall: The cDNA or gDNA used as material had been derived from T cells, B-cell-depleted T cells, or PBMCs.

This CDR3 has 15 residues. Deletions cut 6 bases from V and 0 bases from J, with 12 bases between. Germline V gene data show CDR1 as LNHDA and CDR2 as SQIVND (reference sequence). Per the original methods: Amplification from reference gene primers served as the basis for estimated nucleated cell counts. Clones were read by immunoSEQ multiplex PCR, and TCRdb kept only the in-frame ones, dropping some. V, J and clone size were drawn from that table, and D and trimming were deduced from the DNA. The table lists under 500,000 clones, nearly 90% of them singletons. Membership in each cohort depended on participant-reported clinical history.

The sample comprised PBMCs or T cells enriched from blood (not recorded which). The chain is built from TRBV19 and TRBJ1-5; a possible D gene is TRBD1 (5 bases). The clonotype originates from a woman between 18 and 29 years old with acute COVID-19. This chain's CDR3 is CASSGHLNSNQPQHF. The CDR3 nucleotides are TGTGCCAGTAGCGGACACCTTAATAGCAATCAGCCCCAGCATTTT.